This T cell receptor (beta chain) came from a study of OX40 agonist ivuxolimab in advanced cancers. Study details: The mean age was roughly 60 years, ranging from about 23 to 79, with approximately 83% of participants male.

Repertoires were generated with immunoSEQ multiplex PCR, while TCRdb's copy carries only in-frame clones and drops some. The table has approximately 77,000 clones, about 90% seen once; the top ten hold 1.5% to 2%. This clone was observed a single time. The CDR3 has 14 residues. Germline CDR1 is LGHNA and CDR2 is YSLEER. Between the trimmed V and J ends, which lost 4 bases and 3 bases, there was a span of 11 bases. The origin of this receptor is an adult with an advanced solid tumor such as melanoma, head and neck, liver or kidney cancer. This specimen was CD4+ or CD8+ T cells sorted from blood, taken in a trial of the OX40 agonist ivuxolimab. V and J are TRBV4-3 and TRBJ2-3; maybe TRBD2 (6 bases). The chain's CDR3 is CASSPLGGTDTQYF. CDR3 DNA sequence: TGCGCCAGCAGCCCGTTGGGGGGTACAGATACGCAGTATTTT.